This T cell receptor (beta chain) was documented in a study of T cell responses to AZD1222 COVID-19 vaccine. Study-level findings and limits: Following two doses of AZD1222, Spike-specific TCR breadth and depth rose. Repertoire sampling was restricted to post-peak T cell response timepoints. It should be noted that donors were predominantly white British and more often female, and clonal diversity was possibly underestimated.

As to this clone: What it binds is unknown.

The CDR3 is 11 amino acids. Trimming left V 3 bases short and J 1 base short, with 2 bases between. CDR1 is DFQATT, CDR2 SNEGSKA, per germline (reference sequence). Assay: immunoSEQ multiplex PCR; the TCRdb copy retains only in-frame clones and omits some. The data contain approximately 100,000 clones, more than 75% of them singletons. Sequencing used peripheral blood, obtained 28 days after the second dose of the MenACWY control vaccine. The rearrangement links TRBV20-1 to TRBJ2-3; no clear D. This receptor was obtained from an adult who received the MenACWY meningococcal vaccine as a control. CDR3 nucleotides: TGCAGTGCTAGTGGCACAGATACGCAGTATTTT. It specifies CSASGTDTQYF.